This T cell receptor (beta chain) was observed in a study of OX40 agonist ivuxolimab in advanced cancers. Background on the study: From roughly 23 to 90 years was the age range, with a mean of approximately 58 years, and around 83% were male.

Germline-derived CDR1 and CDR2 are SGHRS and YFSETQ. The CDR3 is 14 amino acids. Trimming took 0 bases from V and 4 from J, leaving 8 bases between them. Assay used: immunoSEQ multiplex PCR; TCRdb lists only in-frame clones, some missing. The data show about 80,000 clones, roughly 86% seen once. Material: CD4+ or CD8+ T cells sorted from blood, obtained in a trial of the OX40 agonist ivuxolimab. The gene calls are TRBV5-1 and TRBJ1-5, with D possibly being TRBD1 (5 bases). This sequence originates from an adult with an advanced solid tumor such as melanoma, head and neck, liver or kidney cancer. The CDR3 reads CASSLVGENQPQHF. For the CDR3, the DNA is TGCGCCAGCAGCTTGGTAGGGGAAAATCAGCCCCAGCATTTT.